These 26 T cell receptor beta chains share one sample of origin, sequenced in a study of naive and memory T cell subsets. The beta constant-region primer was an equimolar mix of two oligonucleotides covering TRBC1 and TRBC2. TCRdb reanalysed the UMI-ligation and nested PCR reads using MiXCR and keeps one entry per CDR3 protein. The profile shows under 100,000 distinct CDR3 sequences, 7% of them singletons. Material: central memory CD4+ T cells from blood. The source is a human donor in good health.

In its sample, this clonotype was seen many times. The V gene is TRBV20-1, the J gene TRBJ1-5, with D maybe TRBD1 (5 bases). Germline V gene lookup returns CDR1 DFQATT and CDR2 SNEGSKA (reference sequence). CDR3 length: 13 residues. Trimming pared 1 base from V and 6 bases from J, leaving 10 bases between. This CDR3 is CSARAQGGQPQHF. The CDR3 nucleotides read TGCAGTGCTAGAGCGCAGGGCGGTCAGCCCCAGCATTTT.

The J gene is TRBJ2-5, the V gene TRBV19, with D tentatively TRBD1 (6 bases). The CDR3 contains 15 residues. The V gene's germline CDR1 is LNHDA and CDR2 SQIVND (reference sequence). V shed 7 bases and J shed 4 bases, with 19 bases lying between them. CDR3: CASKVGQGPRETQYF. DNA for the CDR3: TGTGCCAGTAAAGTGGGGCAGGGGCCGAGAGAGACCCAGTACTTC.

This clonotype was detected many times. The chain carries TRBV30 and TRBJ1-1; tentatively, D is TRBD1 (5 bases). Looked up from germline, CDR1 is GTSNPN and CDR2 is SVGIG (reference sequence). The CDR3 is 13 residues long. Trimming took 3 bases from V and 0 from J, leaving 8 bases between them. The CDR3 DNA follows: TGTGCCTGGAGGACAGCCTTGAACACTGAAGCTTTCTTT. This sequence encodes CAWRTALNTEAFF.

At least ten counts were recorded for this clonotype. V is TRBV7-2 and J is TRBJ1-3; D gene unclear. Deletions cut 4 bases from V and 0 bases from J, with 7 bases between. The CDR3 spans 14 residues. The germline gives CDR1 SGHTA, CDR2 FQGNSA. The CDR3 DNA is TGTGCCAGCAGCTCTTATAACTCTGGAAACACCATATATTTT. Amino acids: CASSSYNSGNTIYF.

On this clonotype itself: One end of the junction does not line up with germline, which may come from a read error. The rearrangement links TRBV7-3 to TRBJ2-2; tentative D call: TRBD1 (7 bases). CDR3 length: 14 residues. Looked up from germline, CDR1 is SGHTA and CDR2 is FQGTGA. CDR3 DNA sequence: TGTGCCAGCAGAAGCGGAGGGGGCACCGAGGAGCTGTTTTTT. Its translation is CASRSGGGTEELFF.

V usage is TRBV12-3 or TRBV12-4 and J usage is TRBJ1-4; 7 bases agree with TRBD1. The CDR3 is made up of 15 amino acids. The ends lost 6 bases at V and 7 bases at J; junction bases unmatched: 11. The chain's CDR3 is CASSSGGQRFEKLFF. CDR3 nucleotide sequence: TGTGCCAGCAGCTCCGGGGGACAGAGGTTTGAAAAACTGTTTTTT.

This clonotype occurred many times. V usage is TRBV28 and J usage is TRBJ2-3; D remains ambiguous. This CDR3 region has 13 residues. The V end was cut by 7 bases, the J end by 3 bases, with 11 bases between. Germline V lookup: CDR1 MDHEN, CDR2 SYDVKM. For the CDR3, the DNA is TGTGCCAGCACCATAGATGGGACAGATACGCAGTATTTT. It translates to CASTIDGTDTQYF.

The V gene is TRBV12-3 or TRBV12-4, the J gene TRBJ2-3, with D perhaps assigned TRBD1 or TRBD2 (5 bases each). There are 16 residues in the CDR3. Trimming left V 0 bases short and J 2 bases short, with 12 bases between. The CDR3 here is CASSLAPGGNTDTQYF. The CDR3 nucleotides read TGTGCCAGCAGTTTAGCGCCTGGGGGAAACACAGATACGCAGTATTTT.

With respect to this clonotype: This may come from a read error, since a much larger clone is one base off. The rearrangement joins TRBV20-1 to TRBJ2-3; D not resolved. This CDR3 region has 14 residues. Germline assignment: CDR1 DFQATT and CDR2 SNEGSKA (reference sequence). Trimming cost V 3 bases and J 5 bases, with 15 bases left between them. CDR3 protein: CSARVPLGEDTQYF. The DNA of the CDR3 is TGCAGTGCTAGGGTCCCTCTAGGAGAAGATACGCAGTATTTT.

This clonotype occurred many times. V and J are TRBV28 and TRBJ1-2; 10 bases match TRBD1. Trimming removed 8 bases from V and 7 bases from J; junction bases left unmatched: 13. Germline values: CDR1 MDHEN, CDR2 SYDVKM. This CDR3 is built from 15 residues. Here the CDR3 reads CASGWTGGAMSGYTF. As DNA, the CDR3 is TGTGCCAGCGGGTGGACAGGGGGAGCCATGAGTGGCTACACCTTC.

In this sample, this clonotype turned up many times. CDR3 residues: CAWSVFAGRGAFF. DNA of the CDR3: TGTGCCTGGAGTGTTTTCGCGGGTCGAGGGGCTTTCTTT. The chain couples TRBV30 to TRBJ1-1, with unresolved D. Germline-derived CDR1 and CDR2 are GTSNPN and SVGIG (reference sequence). The CDR3 contains 13 residues. With 0 bases removed from V and 11 bases from J, the gap between germline ends came to 16 bases.

The CDR3 region is CSAPGTSGDETQYF. For the CDR3, the DNA is TGCAGTGCTCCCGGGACTAGCGGGGATGAGACCCAGTACTTC. V is TRBV20-1 and J is TRBJ2-5; 13 positions match TRBD2. The V segment lost 5 bases and the J segment 5 bases; nucleotides outside the gene matches: 5. Germline CDR1 reads DFQATT; CDR2 reads SNEGSKA (reference sequence). The length of the CDR3 is 14 residues.

This clonotype was recorded many times. The V and J genes are TRBV11-2 and TRBJ1-2; D gene unclear. V lost 0 bases, J lost 5 bases, and 10 bases lay in between. Germline loops: CDR1 SGHAT, CDR2 FQNNGV. The CDR3 sequence is 14 residues long. The chain's CDR3 is CASSLDGRRYGYTF. In DNA form, the CDR3 reads TGTGCCAGCAGCTTAGATGGACGGAGATATGGCTACACCTTC.

In its sample, this clonotype was seen many times. In nucleotides, the CDR3 is TGCGCCAGCAGCCCTCGTTCGCCAGATACGCAGTATTTT. Amino acids: CASSPRSPDTQYF. The V and J genes are TRBV5-1 and TRBJ2-3; D is unclear. V dropped 4 bases and J dropped 4 bases, with 10 bases sitting between them. The CDR3 runs to 13 residues. Germline values: CDR1 SGHRS, CDR2 YFSETQ.

This clonotype was detected ten times or more. The chain's CDR3 is CASSPQGDTQYF. The DNA for the CDR3 is TGTGCCAGCAGCCCTCAAGGAGATACGCAGTATTTT. The chain uses TRBV7-9 and TRBJ2-3; D ambiguous. The CDR3 extends over 12 amino acids. V gave up 5 bases and J gave up 5 bases, with 8 bases separating them. CDR1 is SEHNR, CDR2 FQNEAQ, per germline (reference sequence).

This clonotype came up many times. This chain joins TRBV11-2 and TRBJ2-5, with 9 nucleotides matching TRBD1. This CDR3 region has 16 residues. The germline gives CDR1 SGHAT, CDR2 FQNNGV. The ends lost 2 bases at V and 4 bases at J; junction bases unmatched: 8. The CDR3 DNA reads TGTGCCAGCAGCTTATTTGGGACAGGGTTCGCAGAGACCCAGTACTTC. Translated, it gives CASSLFGTGFAETQYF.

This clonotype has ten or more counts. The rearrangement links TRBV7-9 to TRBJ1-6; D not certain. The V end was cut by 4 bases, the J end by 9 bases, with 7 bases between. Germline lookup yields CDR1 SEHNR and CDR2 FQNEAQ (reference sequence). The CDR3 has 12 amino acids. The CDR3 DNA follows: TGTGCCAGCAGCTCCCAAGGTTCACCCCTCCACTTT. It encodes CASSSQGSPLHF.

This clonotype was seen repeatedly, ten times or more. Written as DNA, the CDR3 is TGTGCCAGCAGGCCCCGTGAGCAGCCCCAGCATTTT. Encoded protein: CASRPREQPQHF. The V call is TRBV6-2 or TRBV6-3, the J call TRBJ1-5; D ambiguous. Trimming removed 6 bases from V and 7 bases from J, with 10 bases in between. The CDR3 runs to 12 residues. Germline CDR1 and CDR2: MNHEY and SVGEGT.

This clonotype was seen repeatedly, ten times or more. The rearrangement uses TRBV29-1 and TRBJ1-4; no clear D gene. Germline CDR1 SQVTM, CDR2 ANQGSEA. The length of the CDR3 is 14 residues. V lost 5 bases and J lost 4, with 14 bases in between. Here the CDR3 DNA reads TGCAGCGTTTTGAATATGGGAGATAATGAAAAACTGTTTTTT. Translated: CSVLNMGDNEKLFF.

As concerns this clonotype: This may arise from a read error, as a much more abundant clone is one base away. The rearrangement joins TRBV12-3 or TRBV12-4 to TRBJ2-3; TRBD1 matches 12 bases. The CDR3 length is 17 residues. The CDR3 is CASSSRDRGQGTGTQYF. The CDR3 DNA reads TGTGCCAGCAGTTCCCGGGACAGGGGGCAGGGCACAGGTACGCAGTATTTT.

This clonotype was picked up many times. V and J are TRBV27 and TRBJ1-5; D is unclear. The CDR3 is 14 residues long. Deletions cut 3 bases from V and 4 bases from J, with 10 bases between. The germline gives CDR1 MNHEY, CDR2 SMNVEV (reference sequence). The CDR3 bases are TGTGCCAGCAGTTTCCGGGGAAATAATCAGCCCCAGCATTTT. Amino acids: CASSFRGNNQPQHF.

In this sample, this clonotype turned up many times. CDR3 sequence: CASSIGLTGGDTEAFF. For the CDR3, the DNA is TGTGCCAGCAGTATAGGACTTACTGGGGGCGACACTGAAGCTTTCTTT. The chain employs TRBV6-1 and TRBJ1-1, with D possibly matching TRBD1 (6 bases). Germline V gives CDR1 MNHNS, CDR2 SASEGT. The ends were cut back, 5 bases at V and 3 bases at J, with 19 bases in the middle. The CDR3 has 16 amino acids.

J is TRBJ2-5 and V is TRBV20-1, with a possible D match to TRBD2 (6 bases). Between the trimmed V and J ends, which lost 0 bases and 3 bases, there was a span of 14 bases. Per germline, CDR1 DFQATT and CDR2 SNEGSKA (reference sequence). The CDR3 has 15 amino acids. In DNA, the CDR3 is TGCAGTGCTAGAGATAGGGCGGGGAATAAAGAGACCCAGTACTTC. It is translated as CSARDRAGNKETQYF.

This clonotype has just a few counts. V usage is TRBV11-2 and J usage is TRBJ2-1; weak D call: TRBD2 (6 bases). CDR3 length: 17 residues. V dropped 2 bases and J dropped 9 bases, with 23 bases sitting between them. Per the germline V gene, CDR1 is SGHAT and CDR2 is FQNNGV. The CDR3 coding sequence is TGTGCCAGCAGCTTAATGTTCGGGCAGGCCCCGCGGGGTGAGCAGTTCTTC. Translated: CASSLMFGQAPRGEQFF.

The table lists this clonotype with a few counts. This chain uses TRBV18 with TRBJ2-7, with a possible D match to TRBD1 (5 bases). CDR1 and CDR2 (germline): KGHSH, LQKENI. Trimming removed 1 base at V and 3 bases at J, with 7 bases between. This CDR3 is 13 amino acids long. CDR3 coding DNA: TGTGCCAGCTCACCACAGGGGAACTACGAGCAGTACTTC. Amino acids: CASSPQGNYEQYF.

The rearrangement joins TRBV18 to TRBJ1-4; 10 positions match TRBD1. CDR1 is KGHSH, CDR2 LQKENI, per germline. V lost 4 bases and J lost 8; bases outside the gene matches: 10. The length of the CDR3 is 16 residues. For the CDR3, the DNA is TGTGCCAGCTCACTCAGCTCCGGGACAGGGGACGAAAAACTGTTTTTT. Its translation is CASSLSSGTGDEKLFF.